The 5 T cell receptor beta chains in this list originate from one sample, sequenced in a study of shared clonotypes between healthy human individuals. The protocol was immunoSEQ multiplex PCR, while the TCRdb copy is restricted to in-frame clones and leaves out a portion. The sample holds some 660,000 clones, roughly 72% seen once. The sequenced material came from memory CD4+ T cells sorted from blood. The subset was: CD45RA-negative fraction. All receptors come from a woman aged 25-40 years in good health.

This CDR3 is CSVIRGVSYNEQFF. The CDR3 DNA reads as TGCAGCGTTATACGCGGGGTCTCCTACAATGAGCAGTTCTTC. This rearrangement joins TRBV29-1 to TRBJ2-1, with D tentatively TRBD2 (6 bases). The CDR3 is 14 amino acids. V was cut by 5 bases and J by 0 bases, with 11 bases left in between. Germline V gene lookup returns CDR1 SQVTM and CDR2 ANQGSEA.

The rearrangement uses TRBV11-2 and TRBJ2-4, with TRBD2 identical over 7 bases. There are 17 residues in the CDR3. Germline assignment: CDR1 SGHAT and CDR2 FQNNGV. Unmatched junction bases numbered 9, after V lost 4 bases and J lost 0 bases. Written as DNA, the CDR3 is TGTGCCAGCAGCTCGCCCCGACTAGCCTTAGCCAAAAACATTCAGTACTTC. Translated: CASSSPRLALAKNIQYF.

In regard to this clone: At the DNA level, this CDR3 is encoded by other sequences in the same sample as well. J is TRBJ1-2 and V is TRBV27, with 10 bases lining up with TRBD1. CDR1 and CDR2 (germline): MNHEY, SMNVEV (reference sequence). The V segment lost 5 bases and the J segment 6 bases; nucleotides outside the gene matches: 3. CDR3 length equals 13 residues. The CDR3 nucleotides are TGTGCCAGCAGTACCGGGACAGGGGATGGCTACACCTTC. Protein sequence: CASSTGTGDGYTF.

V is TRBV27 and J is TRBJ1-1, with TRBD1 matching over 8 bases. Per germline, CDR1 MNHEY and CDR2 SMNVEV (reference sequence). The CDR3 is made up of 14 amino acids. Trimming removed 5 bases from V and 4 bases from J; junction bases left unmatched: 6. CDR3 loop: CASSLDRVATEAFF. In DNA form, the CDR3 reads TGTGCCAGCAGTCTGGACAGGGTAGCCACTGAAGCTTTCTTT.

This chain connects TRBV11-3 to TRBJ2-3; 8 bases line up with TRBD1. Germline V gene lookup returns CDR1 SGHNT and CDR2 YENEEA. This CDR3 contains 16 residues. V dropped 5 bases and J dropped 0; count of bases not matched to a gene: 7. In nucleotides, the CDR3 is TGTGCCAGCAGCCCCGGACAGGGAAGAAGCACAGATACGCAGTATTTT. Its protein is CASSPGQGRSTDTQYF.